These 20 T cell receptor beta chains were sequenced from one sample in a study of T-cell memory formation after mild COVID-19. TCRdb processed the 5' RACE reads anew with MiXCR; each CDR3 protein has one entry. Of about 150,000 distinct CDR3 sequences detected, roughly 13% appear once; the ten largest clones hold approximately 3.5%. Input material: PBMCs or a T cell subset sorted from them (not recorded which). All receptors derive from a man aged 18 to 30 who had mild COVID-19 (a few samples of this study predate the infection). Cell type and time point are not known.

The chain has TRBV28 and TRBJ1-5, with D possibly TRBD1 on 5 matching bases. Germline CDR1 is MDHEN and CDR2 is SYDVKM. The CDR3 covers 13 residues. The V end lost 3 bases, the J end lost 5 bases, and 8 bases lay between the germline ends. The CDR3 is CASSLTVYQPQHF. The CDR3 DNA reads as TGTGCCAGCAGTTTGACAGTTTATCAGCCCCAGCATTTT.

This clonotype was seen only a few times. The V gene is TRBV9, the J gene TRBJ2-1, with D maybe TRBD2 (5 bases). With 0 bases removed from V and 4 bases from J, the gap between germline ends came to 5 bases. Germline V gene sequence: CDR1 SGDLS, CDR2 YYNGEE. The CDR3 contains 13 residues. CDR3 DNA: TGTGCCAGCAGCGTAGCGGGGTACAATGAGCAGTTCTTC. Translating gives CASSVAGYNEQFF.

The chain employs TRBV6-6 and TRBJ1-6; TRBD1 aligns across 7 bases. This CDR3 is built from 13 residues. Germline V gives CDR1 MNHNY, CDR2 SVGAGI (reference sequence). V lost 6 bases and J lost 7; bases outside the gene matches: 3. The CDR3 nucleotides are TGTGCCAGCAGGTCGGACAGGAATTCACCCCTCCACTTT. Translation gives CASRSDRNSPLHF.

The chain is built from TRBV4-3 and TRBJ2-2, with D perhaps TRBD1 (6 bases). The CDR3 runs 15 residues. Trimming took 2 bases from V and 6 from J, leaving 13 bases between them. CDR1 is LGHNA and CDR2 is YSLEER in the germline V gene. Here the CDR3 reads CASSQLRGVPGELFF. For the CDR3, the DNA is TGCGCCAGCAGCCAACTCAGGGGAGTTCCCGGGGAGCTGTTTTTT.

The table lists this clonotype with a few counts. The V and J genes are TRBV3-1 and TRBJ1-4; D is unclear. From germline, CDR1 is LGHDT and CDR2 YNNKEL (reference sequence). Deletions cut 4 bases from V and 0 bases from J, with 9 bases between. The CDR3 runs to 15 residues. The CDR3 DNA reads TGTGCCAGCAGCCTAGGCATAACAACTAATGAAAAACTGTTTTTT. Translating gives CASSLGITTNEKLFF.

This clonotype was seen a handful of times. The chain links TRBV7-9 to TRBJ2-3; D is unresolved. Trimming shortened V by 5 bases and J by 0 bases, and 12 bases separated the two germline ends. The length of the CDR3 is 15 residues. The germline CDR1 and CDR2 sequences are SEHNR and FQNEAQ (reference sequence). CDR3 sequence: CASSLTLGSTDTQYF. In DNA, the CDR3 is TGTGCCAGCAGCCTCACGCTGGGGAGCACAGATACGCAGTATTTT.

The chain combines TRBV2 with TRBJ2-1; 8 bases line up with TRBD2. The V gene's germline CDR1 is SNHLY and CDR2 FYNNEI. This CDR3 contains 15 residues. Losses at the gene ends were 3 bases for V and 6 bases for J; bases not matched to a gene: 7. The CDR3 nucleotides are TGTGCCAGCAGTGAGGGACGGGGGGGCACCAATGAGCAGTTCTTC. This encodes CASSEGRGGTNEQFF.

V is TRBV4-1 and J is TRBJ1-5; a possible D gene is TRBD1 (5 bases). The CDR3 runs to 15 residues. V shed 1 base and J shed 3 bases, with 10 bases lying between them. Germline V gives CDR1 MGHRA, CDR2 YSYEKL. Here the CDR3 DNA reads TGCGCCAGCAGCCAAGGGCAGGGAGTCAATCAGCCCCAGCATTTT. This translates into CASSQGQGVNQPQHF.

This chain connects TRBV24-1 to TRBJ1-3; 8 positions agree with TRBD1. Germline lookup yields CDR1 KGHDR and CDR2 SFDVKD. This CDR3 is built from 16 residues. The V gene end was trimmed by 5 bases and the J gene end by 1 base; junction bases not matched to a gene: 6. CDR3 DNA sequence: TGTGCCACCAGTGGCCGGGACAGGAAGTCTGGAAACACCATATATTTT. This encodes CATSGRDRKSGNTIYF.

This clonotype was found a few times. The gene calls are TRBV24-1 and TRBJ2-5, with TRBD2 as a possible D gene (6 bases). CDR3 size: 13 residues. Germline CDR1 reads KGHDR; CDR2 reads SFDVKD. V lost 4 bases, J lost 5 bases, and 10 bases lay in between. CDR3 bases: TGTGCCACCAGTGAATCGGGGGTTGAGACCCAGTACTTC. It codes for CATSESGVETQYF.

This clonotype has just a few counts. The rearrangement links TRBV5-1 to TRBJ1-6; D is ambiguous. The V gene's germline CDR1 is SGHRS and CDR2 YFSETQ. This CDR3 contains 14 residues. Trimming took off 0 bases at V and 9 bases at J, with 10 bases between the two ends. The chain's CDR3 is CASSLVDQRSPLHF. The CDR3 DNA is TGCGCCAGCAGCTTGGTAGATCAGCGTTCACCCCTCCACTTT.

J is TRBJ2-1 and V is TRBV9; TRBD2 matches at 8 bases. CDR1 SGDLS and CDR2 YYNGEE come from the germline V gene. Trimming took 4 bases from V and 6 from J; bases not matched to a gene: 9. CDR3 length: 15 amino acids. CDR3 protein: CASSPRTSLLNEQFF. Here the CDR3 DNA reads TGTGCCAGCAGCCCCCGGACTAGCCTCCTCAATGAGCAGTTCTTC.

This clonotype was observed a handful of times. The chain links TRBV24-1 to TRBJ1-1; 7 bases are a match to TRBD1. The CDR3 has 14 amino acids. V gave up 7 bases and J gave up 3 bases; unmatched junction bases: 7. Germline loops: CDR1 KGHDR, CDR2 SFDVKD. This CDR3 is CATRSGQTDTEAFF. The CDR3 DNA reads as TGTGCCACCAGATCGGGACAGACGGACACTGAAGCTTTCTTT.

A few counts support this clonotype. The J gene is TRBJ1-3, the V gene TRBV9; D uncertain. The CDR3 consists of 14 residues. In germline, CDR1 is SGDLS, CDR2 YYNGEE. The V gene lost 0 bases and the J gene lost 8 bases, with 12 bases spanning the gap. CDR3 nucleotide sequence: TGTGCCAGCAGCGTAGATGACCGCCGGGACACCATATATTTT. This gives the protein CASSVDDRRDTIYF.

The rearrangement joins TRBV5-6 to TRBJ1-2; 7 nucleotides agree with TRBD1. V lost 3 bases, J lost 0 bases, and 5 bases stayed unmatched. Germline CDR1 and CDR2: SGHDT and YYEEEE. This CDR3 has 15 amino acids. The CDR3, as DNA: TGTGCCAGCAGCTCGGTAGGGACAGCTAACTATGGCTACACCTTC. Translating it yields CASSSVGTANYGYTF.

This clonotype occurred many times. V is TRBV6-5 and J is TRBJ2-2; TRBD2 matches at 9 bases. Per the germline V gene, CDR1 is MNHEY and CDR2 is SVGAGI. The CDR3 totals 13 residues. The V segment lost 10 bases and the J segment 6 bases; nucleotides outside the gene matches: 6. This chain's CDR3 is CATIGLAPGELFF. For the CDR3, the DNA is TGTGCCACCATAGGACTAGCGCCCGGGGAGCTGTTTTTT.

The rearrangement links TRBV15 to TRBJ2-5; either TRBD1 or TRBD2 may supply D (6 bases each). The germline CDR1 and CDR2 sequences are LNHNV and YYDKDF (reference sequence). Trimming removed 1 base at V and 5 bases at J, with 11 bases between. The CDR3 loop spans 14 amino acids. DNA of the CDR3: TGTGCCACCAGCAGAGTTTTAGGGGGGGAGACCCAGTACTTC. Translation gives CATSRVLGGETQYF.

This clonotype has just a few counts. The genes are TRBV20-1 and TRBJ1-1; maybe TRBD1 (5 bases). Germline-derived CDR1 and CDR2 are DFQATT and SNEGSKA (reference sequence). V was clipped by 6 bases and J by 11 bases, with 19 bases between them. The CDR3 contains 12 residues. CDR3 DNA: TGCAGTGCCCCGCCCCCCGGGACGCAGGCTTTCTTT. It translates to CSAPPPGTQAFF.

This chain uses TRBV2 with TRBJ2-2, with D uncertain. This CDR3 region has 15 residues. Trimming left V 3 bases short and J 4 bases short, with 12 bases between. Germline CDR1 SNHLY, CDR2 FYNNEI. In DNA form, the CDR3 reads TGTGCCAGCAGTGAGTTCGGCTCGGGCACCGGGGAGCTGTTTTTT. This encodes CASSEFGSGTGELFF.

The chain combines TRBV28 with TRBJ1-1; 10 bases fit TRBD1. Germline lookup yields CDR1 MDHEN and CDR2 SYDVKM. V trimming: 6 bases; J trimming: 5 bases; junction bases outside the gene matches: 6. The CDR3 has 14 amino acids. CDR3 sequence reads: CASSPTGGWTEAFF. Here the CDR3 DNA reads TGTGCCAGCAGCCCGACAGGGGGCTGGACTGAAGCTTTCTTT.